This T cell receptor beta chain was sequenced during a study of somatic reversion in DOCK8 deficiency (TCRdb year 2020). Broadly, across the study: T cell receptor beta repertoires were compared among DOCK8-deficient patients, DOCK8-revertant patients and healthy volunteers. The ways in which somatic reversion of pathogenic DOCK8 variants alters lymphocyte differentiation and function in DOCK8 deficiency were investigated. The DOCK8-deficient patients included in the study had already been reported in previous work.

General conclusions and limits of the study: The methods did not state, for each individual sample, whether the source material was whole blood or PBMCs.

The healthy control blood was obtained from volunteer donors, who were supplied by blood services in Australia and France. For the TCR repertoire analysis, genomic DNA was extracted either from whole blood samples or from PBMCs. CDR1 and CDR2, per the germline V gene, are SGDLS and YYNGEE. The V and J ends are trimmed by 6 bases and 10 bases, leaving 20 bases between them. The CDR3, cysteine through phenylalanine, is 15 amino acids long. The kept DNA is CDR3 alone, 45 bases in frame from the first base. This clonotype was counted only a few times. It has no known antigen specificity. One base away there is no much larger clone; base qualities are not given. The receptor library was made with multiplex PCR. One-step amplicon PCR with EuroClonality-NGS primers was used to generate TRB libraries from around 92 ng genomic DNA. Sequencing of the TRB amplicons was done on Illumina MiSeq instruments using 2 x 250 bp version 2 chemistry. The original pipeline was this. IMGT/HighV-QUEST was the tool used for both primary TRB sequence analysis and V(D)J annotation. Repertoire diversity and composition were evaluated with VDJtools after removing nonfunctional clones and downsampling for comparisons between samples. The public reads were run again by TCRdb, first through fastp at Q25 and then through MiXCR, and only productive beta chains were kept. Entries are consolidated by CDR3 protein sequence, retaining the most common genes and DNA. TCRdb's processing, not the authors' own work, is the source of the V and J calls. The sample records several thousand distinct CDR3 sequences, 20% to 25% of which are singletons. The top ten hold approximately 9.1% of the sample.

This sequence originates from a human donor in good health. The V and J segments used are TRBV9 and TRBJ1-6, with the D gene too uncertain to name. The sequenced material came from peripheral blood. This receptor carries the CDR3 CASTLGGEVGSPLHF. The sequence in DNA is TGTGCCAGCACCCTTGGCGGGGAGGTGGGGTCACCCCTCCACTTT.